The T cell receptor (beta chain) described here comes from a study of siplizumab effects on memory and regulatory T cells. Germline CDR1 MNHEY, CDR2 SVGAGI. Trimming removed 3 bases at V and 4 bases at J, with 12 bases between. This CDR3 has 15 amino acids. TCRdb's copy holds only in-frame clones and misses some; the assay was immunoSEQ multiplex PCR. The sample carries approximately 94,000 clones, around 97% recorded once. The chain uses TRBV6-5 and TRBJ1-4, with D uncertain. The origin of this receptor is a human donor in good health. What was sequenced was naive CD4+ T cells sorted from blood. The chain's CDR3 is CASSYNLWSNEKLFF. The DNA of the CDR3 is TGTGCCAGCAGTTATAACCTGTGGAGTAATGAAAAACTGTTTTTT.